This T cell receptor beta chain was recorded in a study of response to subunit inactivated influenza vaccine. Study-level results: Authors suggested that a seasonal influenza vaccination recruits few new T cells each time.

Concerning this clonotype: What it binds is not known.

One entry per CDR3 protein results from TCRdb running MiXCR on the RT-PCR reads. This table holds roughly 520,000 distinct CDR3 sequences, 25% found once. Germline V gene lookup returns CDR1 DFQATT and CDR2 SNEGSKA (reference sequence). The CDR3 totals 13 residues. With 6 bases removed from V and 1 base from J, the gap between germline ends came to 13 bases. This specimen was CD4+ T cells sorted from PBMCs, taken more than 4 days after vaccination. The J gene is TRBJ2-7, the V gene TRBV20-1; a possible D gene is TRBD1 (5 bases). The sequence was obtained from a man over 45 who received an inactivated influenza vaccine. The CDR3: CSAAKGPSYEQYF. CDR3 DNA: TGCAGTGCCGCGAAGGGGCCTTCCTACGAGCAGTACTTC.